This T cell receptor beta chain was recovered during a study of human thymus T cells. This CDR3 is built from 14 residues. Germline loops: CDR1 SGHDN, CDR2 FVKESK. Trimming left V 3 bases short and J 5 bases short, with 11 bases between. Produced via immunoSEQ multiplex PCR; TCRdb's table is partial and in-frame only. The data hold roughly 120,000 clones, with over 85% observed a single time. Note on this clone: Its antigen is not identified.

Thymus pieces cut out during corrective heart surgery were the tissue that was used. It was healthy Finnish infants having corrective surgery for congenital heart defects who were the donors. Broader study findings: Among unrelated individuals, related research reported thymic repertoires that overlapped highly. Biased V and J segment usage appeared in thymus and peripheral blood.

The source material was thymus tissue. The TCR comes from a boy younger than two with a congenital heart defect but otherwise immunologically healthy. The genes are TRBV14 and TRBJ1-5; no clear D. The CDR3 spells CASSHMQEDQPQHF. CDR3 DNA sequence: TGTGCCAGCAGCCACATGCAGGAGGATCAGCCCCAGCATTTT.